This T cell receptor beta chain derives from a study of TIL therapy for anti-PD-1-resistant metastatic lung cancer. Study in general: By whole-exome sequencing, median non-synonymous tumor mutation burden was around 1.5 mutations per megabase. Overall study findings and caveats: Treatment-naive, never-smoker and oncogene-addicted patients were overrepresented in this highly selected cohort. Infused TIL clonotypes partially replaced the baseline blood repertoire, then decayed over months.

Time point reported: pre-treatment sample, taken before nivolumab and TIL therapy. Trimming removed 3 bases from V and 2 bases from J, with 14 bases in between. This CDR3 region has 16 residues. CDR1 MNHEY and CDR2 SVGAGI come from the germline V gene. As to this clone: The antigen remains undetermined.

This was the immunoSEQ v3 assay. Libraries were sequenced to 2 million or so read pairs (survey) or roughly 4.5-6.5 million (deep). The method was immunoSEQ multiplex PCR; TCRdb's version includes in-frame clones alone and lacks a portion of them. The data contain about 12,000 clones, more than 75% of them singletons. The sequence came from a person between 30 and 79 years old with non-small cell lung cancer. Sequenced material: blood, taken at baseline. The V and J genes are TRBV6-5 and TRBJ2-1; D unclear. The CDR3 loop reads CASSYKGSSPYNEQFF. The CDR3 bases are TGTGCCAGCAGTTATAAAGGTAGCAGTCCCTACAATGAGCAGTTCTTC.